The next 5 T cell receptor beta chains were all read from a single sample in a study of blood T cell repertoires in COVID-19. TCRdb keeps only in-frame clones here, not all; method: immunoSEQ multiplex PCR. The sample contains almost 80,000 clones, 75% to 95% of which appear only once. Specimen: peripheral blood. The receptors stem from a woman older than 75 with acute or convalescent COVID-19.

This clone was observed once. At one end, the junction sequence differs from germline, possibly due to a read error. The chain joins TRBV7-2 to TRBJ1-2, with 7 bases identical to TRBD1. CDR3 length: 16 amino acids. Germline V gene sequence: CDR1 SGHTA, CDR2 FQGNSA. For the CDR3, the DNA is TGTGCCAGCAGCCTAGCGCCAGGGGGGCGCACGGCGGGCTACACCTTC. Translated: CASSLAPGGRTAGYTF.

This chain connects TRBV12-3 or TRBV12-4 to TRBJ2-1, with 7 bases that match TRBD2. The ends lost 6 bases at V and 11 bases at J; junction bases unmatched: 4. The CDR3 spans 11 residues. The CDR3 DNA sequence: TGTGCCAGCAGACAAGCGGGAAAGCAGTTCTTC. Protein: CASRQAGKQFF.

This clone appeared a single time. The chain has TRBV27 and TRBJ2-6; 9 bases fit TRBD1. Looked up from germline, CDR1 is MNHEY and CDR2 is SMNVEV (reference sequence). V lost 2 bases, J lost 4 bases, and 9 bases stayed unmatched. CDR3 length equals 18 residues. The DNA for the CDR3 is TGTGCCAGCAGTTTAAGAAACAGGGGGCTATCGGGGGCCAACGTCCTGACTTTC. Translation gives CASSLRNRGLSGANVLTF.

This chain's CDR3 is CASSDNGDGYTF. Written as DNA, the CDR3 is TGTGCCAGCAGCGACAACGGGGATGGCTACACCTTC. The chain is built from TRBV9 and TRBJ1-2; D gene uncertain. The CDR3 extends over 12 amino acids. Between the trimmed V and J ends, which lost 3 bases and 6 bases, there was a span of 9 bases. From germline, CDR1 is SGDLS and CDR2 YYNGEE.

The V call is TRBV11-2, the J call TRBJ2-7; TRBD2 matches 11 bases. CDR3 length equals 19 residues. J lost 2 bases, V lost 2 bases, and 14 bases had no gene match. The germline V gene encodes CDR1 SGHAT and CDR2 FQNNGV. CDR3 sequence (DNA): TGTGCCAGCAGCTTACGCTGGACTAGCGGGTTCCCGCCCGCCTACGAGCAGTACTTC. Translated, it gives CASSLRWTSGFPPAYEQYF.